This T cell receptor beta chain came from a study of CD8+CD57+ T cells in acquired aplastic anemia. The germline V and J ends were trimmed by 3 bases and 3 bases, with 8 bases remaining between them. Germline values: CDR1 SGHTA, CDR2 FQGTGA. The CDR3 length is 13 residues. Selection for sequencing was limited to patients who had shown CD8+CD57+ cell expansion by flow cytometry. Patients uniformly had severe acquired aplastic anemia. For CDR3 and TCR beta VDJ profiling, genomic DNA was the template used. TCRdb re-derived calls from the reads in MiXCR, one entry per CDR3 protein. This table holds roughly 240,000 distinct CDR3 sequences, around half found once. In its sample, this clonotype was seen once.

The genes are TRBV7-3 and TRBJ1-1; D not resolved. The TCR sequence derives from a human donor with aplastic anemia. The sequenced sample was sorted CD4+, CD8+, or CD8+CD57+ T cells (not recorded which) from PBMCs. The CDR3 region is CASSFSQDTEAFF. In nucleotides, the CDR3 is TGTGCCAGCAGCTTCTCGCAGGACACTGAAGCTTTCTTT.